The 13 T cell receptor beta chains below were found in one sample sequenced in a study of T cell repertoires in cytomegalovirus infection. A single record per CDR3 protein comes from TCRdb applying MiXCR to the reads. The data hold approximately 250,000 distinct CDR3 sequences, with more than 9% observed a single time. The sequencing sample was made of PBMCs. The source is a human donor in good health (CMV status not recorded). Some clones in this sample may be carry-over from other donors' samples.

The rearrangement links TRBV19 to TRBJ2-7, with D possibly TRBD1 on 6 matching bases. The CDR3 sequence is 14 residues long. CDR1 LNHDA and CDR2 SQIVND come from the germline V gene (reference sequence). Trimming removed 0 bases at V and 2 bases at J, with 8 bases between. CDR3 in amino acids: CASSIDHRAYEQYF. The CDR3 coding sequence is TGTGCCAGTAGTATAGATCACAGGGCCTACGAGCAGTACTTC.

This rearrangement joins TRBV29-1 to TRBJ2-7; D perhaps matches TRBD1 (6 bases). The CDR3 extends over 14 amino acids. Trimming took off 4 bases at V and 0 bases at J, with 13 bases between the two ends. Per the germline V gene, CDR1 is SQVTM and CDR2 is ANQGSEA. CDR3 sequence reads: CSVGPQGSSYEQYF. CDR3 sequence (DNA): TGCAGCGTTGGTCCTCAGGGGAGCTCCTACGAGCAGTACTTC.

To note about this clonotype: A much bigger clone sits one base away, suggesting this may be a read error. The V gene is TRBV7-2, the J gene TRBJ1-2; D unresolved. The germline V gene encodes CDR1 SGHTA and CDR2 FQGNSA. This CDR3 comprises 13 residues. V dropped 7 bases and J dropped 8 bases, with 17 bases sitting between them. The CDR3 loop reads CASTHAPPRGYTF. CDR3 coding DNA: TGTGCCAGCACCCACGCTCCTCCGCGCGGCTACACCTTC.

This clonotype came up many times. V and J are TRBV5-1 and TRBJ2-5; D call uncertain. V shed 4 bases and J shed 5 bases, with 12 bases lying between them. The CDR3 has 13 residues. Germline V CDR1 and CDR2: SGHRS, YFSETQ. The CDR3 loop reads CASSPGLGETQYF. The CDR3 DNA sequence: TGCGCCAGCAGCCCCGGGCTCGGGGAGACCCAGTACTTC.

J is TRBJ2-5 and V is TRBV10-3; 10 bases line up with TRBD2. In germline, CDR1 is ENHRY, CDR2 SYGVKD. CDR3 length: 18 amino acids. V lost 2 bases and J lost 3; bases outside the gene matches: 12. This chain's CDR3 is CAISEPPRGLAEKETQYF. The CDR3 nucleotides are TGTGCCATCAGTGAGCCTCCCCGCGGACTAGCGGAGAAAGAGACCCAGTACTTC.

The V and J genes are TRBV7-9 and TRBJ2-5, with D possibly matching TRBD2 (6 bases). The CDR3 loop spans 16 amino acids. Germline CDR1 is SEHNR and CDR2 is FQNEAQ (reference sequence). Between the trimmed V and J ends, which lost 5 bases and 1 base, there was a span of 17 bases. The CDR3 nucleotides are TGTGCCAGCAGCCTCGGTCGGAGGGGAACCCAAGAGACCCAGTACTTC. Translating it yields CASSLGRRGTQETQYF.

On this clonotype itself: A much more abundant neighbour one base away suggests this may be a read error. This chain uses TRBV12-3 or TRBV12-4 with TRBJ2-3, with D tentatively TRBD2 (7 bases). The CDR3 loop spans 15 amino acids. The CDR3 is CAGSPEGGSTDTQYF. The CDR3 DNA is TGTGCCGGCAGCCCCGAGGGGGGGTCGACAGATACGCAGTATTTT.

This clonotype was found many times. This chain connects TRBV7-2 to TRBJ2-5, with 7 positions matching TRBD2. Per the germline V gene, CDR1 is SGHTA and CDR2 is FQGNSA. The V gene end was trimmed by 1 base and the J gene end by 5 bases; junction bases not matched to a gene: 1. This CDR3 region has 13 residues. The chain's CDR3 is CASSLVGGETQYF. In DNA, the CDR3 is TGTGCCAGCAGCTTAGTCGGGGGGGAGACCCAGTACTTC.

This clonotype was observed many times. The rearrangement joins TRBV7-2 to TRBJ2-3; D is possibly TRBD2 (6 bases). Germline V gene lookup returns CDR1 SGHTA and CDR2 FQGNSA. With 6 bases removed from V and 4 bases from J, the gap between germline ends came to 17 bases. The CDR3 extends over 15 amino acids. The CDR3 region is CASRRGLQGPDTQYF. In DNA form, the CDR3 reads TGTGCCAGCAGGCGCGGACTACAAGGGCCAGATACGCAGTATTTT.

The V call is TRBV29-1, the J call TRBJ2-3, with TRBD1 as a possible D gene (6 bases). Germline lookup yields CDR1 SQVTM and CDR2 ANQGSEA. The CDR3 sequence is 14 residues long. V lost 2 bases and J 3 bases, leaving 12 bases between the germline ends. CDR3 coding DNA: TGCAGCGTTGAATCGGGCAGGGGAACAGATACGCAGTATTTT. Encoded protein: CSVESGRGTDTQYF.

The chain uses TRBV28 and TRBJ2-4, with no clear D. The length of the CDR3 is 14 residues. V lost 7 bases to trimming and J lost 3 bases, with 13 bases between them. Germline V gene data show CDR1 as MDHEN and CDR2 as SYDVKM. CDR3 sequence (DNA): TGTGCCAGCACCCCCCCACCGGGCAAAAACATTCAGTACTTC. This gives the protein CASTPPPGKNIQYF. Filled out from reference TRBV28 and TRBJ2-4, the complete variable domain reads DVKVTQSSRYLVKRTGEKVFLECVQDMDHENMFWYRQDPGLGLRLIYFSYDVKMKEKGDIPEGYSVSREKKERFSLILESASTNQTSMYLCASTPPPGKNIQYFGAGTRLSVL.

At least ten counts were recorded for this clonotype. V usage is TRBV28 and J usage is TRBJ1-4; 10 bases align to TRBD1. Unmatched junction bases numbered 12, after V lost 4 bases and J lost 7 bases. CDR1 MDHEN and CDR2 SYDVKM come from the germline V gene. The CDR3 consists of 17 residues. Here the CDR3 reads CASSSSGTGVEGEKLFF. For the CDR3, the DNA is TGTGCCAGCAGTTCCTCCGGGACAGGGGTCGAAGGTGAAAAACTGTTTTTT.

The chain has TRBV29-1 and TRBJ1-4; perhaps TRBD1 as D (6 bases). The CDR3 runs 16 residues. Germline assignment: CDR1 SQVTM and CDR2 ANQGSEA. Trimming removed 3 bases from V and 4 bases from J, with 18 bases in between. The CDR3 spells CSVEGFPGDFNEKLFF. The CDR3 nucleotides are TGCAGCGTTGAGGGCTTTCCAGGGGATTTTAATGAAAAACTGTTTTTT.